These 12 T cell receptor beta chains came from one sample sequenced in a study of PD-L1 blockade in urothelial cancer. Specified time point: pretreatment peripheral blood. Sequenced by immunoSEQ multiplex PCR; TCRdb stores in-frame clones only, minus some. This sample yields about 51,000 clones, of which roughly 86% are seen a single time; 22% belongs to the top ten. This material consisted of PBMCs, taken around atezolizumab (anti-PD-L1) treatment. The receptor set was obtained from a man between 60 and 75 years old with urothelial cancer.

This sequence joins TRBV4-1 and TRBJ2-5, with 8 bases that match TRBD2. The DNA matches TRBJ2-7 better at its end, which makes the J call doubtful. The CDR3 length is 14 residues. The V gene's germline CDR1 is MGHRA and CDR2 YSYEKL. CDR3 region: CASSRAGVGYEQYF. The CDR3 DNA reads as TGCGCCAGCAGCCGAGCGGGAGTGGGTTACGAGCAGTACTTC.

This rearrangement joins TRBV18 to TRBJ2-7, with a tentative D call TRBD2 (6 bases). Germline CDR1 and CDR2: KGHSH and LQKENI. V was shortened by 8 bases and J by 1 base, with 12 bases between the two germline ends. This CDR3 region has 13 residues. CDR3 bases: TGTGCCAGCGAGGAGGAGGGTTCCTACGAGCAGTACTTC. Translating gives CASEEEGSYEQYF. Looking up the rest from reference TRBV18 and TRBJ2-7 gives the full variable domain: NAGVMQNPRHLVRRRGQEARLRCSPMKGHSHVYWYRQLPEEGLKFMVYLQKENIIDESGMPKERFSAEFPKEGPSILRIQQVVRGDSAAYFCASEEEGSYEQYFGPGTRLTVT.

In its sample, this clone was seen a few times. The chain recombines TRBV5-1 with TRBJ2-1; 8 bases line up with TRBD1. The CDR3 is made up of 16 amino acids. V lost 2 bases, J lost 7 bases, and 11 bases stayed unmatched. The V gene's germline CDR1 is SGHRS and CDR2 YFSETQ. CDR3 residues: CASSLPGGDFLNEQFF. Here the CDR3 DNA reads TGCGCCAGCAGCTTACCAGGGGGCGATTTTTTGAATGAGCAGTTCTTC. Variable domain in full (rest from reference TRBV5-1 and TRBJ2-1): KAGVTQTPRYLIKTRGQQVTLSCSPISGHRSVSWYQQTPGQGLQFLFEYFSETQRNKGNFPGRFSGRQFSNSRSEMNVSTLELGDSALYLCASSLPGGDFLNEQFFGPGTRLTVL.

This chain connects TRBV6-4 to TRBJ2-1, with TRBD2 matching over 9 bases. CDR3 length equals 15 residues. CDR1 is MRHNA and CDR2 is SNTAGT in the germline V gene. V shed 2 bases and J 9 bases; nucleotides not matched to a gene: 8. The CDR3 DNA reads TGTGCCAGCAGTGACGGTAGCGGGGGTTTATCTGAGCAGTTCTTC. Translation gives CASSDGSGGLSEQFF.

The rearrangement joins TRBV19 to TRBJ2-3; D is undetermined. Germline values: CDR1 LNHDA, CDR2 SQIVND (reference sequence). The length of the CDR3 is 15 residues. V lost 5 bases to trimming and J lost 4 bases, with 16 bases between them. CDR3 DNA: TGTGCCAGTAGTCCCTTTAGGAGAACGGCAGATACGCAGTATTTT. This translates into CASSPFRRTADTQYF. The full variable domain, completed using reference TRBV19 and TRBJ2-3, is DGGITQSPKYLFRKEGQNVTLSCEQNLNHDAMYWYRQDPGQGLRLIYYSQIVNDFQKGDIAEGYSVSREKKESFPLTVTSAQKNPTAFYLCASSPFRRTADTQYFGPGTRLTVL.

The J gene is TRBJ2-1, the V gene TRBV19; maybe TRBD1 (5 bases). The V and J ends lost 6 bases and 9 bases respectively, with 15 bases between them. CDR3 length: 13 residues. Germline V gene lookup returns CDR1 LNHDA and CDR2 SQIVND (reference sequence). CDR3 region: CASRRDRKGEQFF. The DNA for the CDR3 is TGTGCCAGTAGAAGAGACAGAAAGGGTGAGCAGTTCTTC.

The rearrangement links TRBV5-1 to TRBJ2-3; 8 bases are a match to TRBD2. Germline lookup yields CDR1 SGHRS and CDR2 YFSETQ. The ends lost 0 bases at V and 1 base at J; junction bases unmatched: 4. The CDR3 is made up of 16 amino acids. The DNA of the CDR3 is TGCGCCAGCAGCTTGGGGCTAGCGGGTCGCACAGATACGCAGTATTTT. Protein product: CASSLGLAGRTDTQYF.

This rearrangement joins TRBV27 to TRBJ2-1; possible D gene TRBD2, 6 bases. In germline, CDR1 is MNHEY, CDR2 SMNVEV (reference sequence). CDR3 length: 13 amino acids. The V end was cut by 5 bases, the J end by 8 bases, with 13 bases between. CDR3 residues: CASSPGVDHEQFF. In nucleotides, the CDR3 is TGTGCCAGCAGTCCGGGGGTTGACCATGAGCAGTTCTTC.

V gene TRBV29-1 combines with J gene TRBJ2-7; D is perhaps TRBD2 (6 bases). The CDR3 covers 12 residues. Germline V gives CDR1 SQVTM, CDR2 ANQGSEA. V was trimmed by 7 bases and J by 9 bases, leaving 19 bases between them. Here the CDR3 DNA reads TGCAGCGCCGAGGGGATCACCGGGGGGCAGTACTTC. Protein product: CSAEGITGGQYF.

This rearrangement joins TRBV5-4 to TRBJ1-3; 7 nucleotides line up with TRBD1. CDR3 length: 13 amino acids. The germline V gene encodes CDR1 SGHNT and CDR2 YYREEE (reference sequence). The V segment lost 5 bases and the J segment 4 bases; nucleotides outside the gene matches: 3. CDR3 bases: TGTGCCAGCAGAATGGACAGGGGAAACACCATATATTTT. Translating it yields CASRMDRGNTIYF.

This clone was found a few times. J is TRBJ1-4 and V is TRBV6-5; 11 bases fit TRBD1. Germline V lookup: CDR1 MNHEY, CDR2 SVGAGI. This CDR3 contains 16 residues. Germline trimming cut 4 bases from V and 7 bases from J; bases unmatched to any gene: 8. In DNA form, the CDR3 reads TGTGCCAGCAGTTCATGGACAGGGGGCGTCAGTGAAAAACTGTTTTTT. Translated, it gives CASSSWTGGVSEKLFF.

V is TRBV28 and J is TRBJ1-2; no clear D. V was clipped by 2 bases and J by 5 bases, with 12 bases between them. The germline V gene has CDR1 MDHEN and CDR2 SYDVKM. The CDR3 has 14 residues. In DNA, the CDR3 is TGTGCCAGCAGTTTAGGATCTATCGGGTATGGCTACACCTTC. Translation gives CASSLGSIGYGYTF.